This TCR beta chain appears in the sequencing data of a study of T cell responses to AZD1222 COVID-19 vaccine. Looked up from germline, CDR1 is SNHLY and CDR2 is FYNNEI. Trimming took off 2 bases at V and 5 bases at J, with 10 bases between the two ends. The CDR3 sequence is 14 residues long. Clones were sequenced by immunoSEQ multiplex PCR, and TCRdb holds only the in-frame ones, with some missing. Of some 170,000 clones in the sample, approximately 91% were seen once. Study-level points and caveats: CD4 TCRs linked to vaccination spanned spike, dominating at 160-218 and 743-854.

Points on this clone: Its antigen is unidentified.

The V gene is TRBV2, the J gene TRBJ1-5, with D perhaps TRBD1 (5 bases). The sample here was peripheral blood, taken 28 days after the second AZD1222 dose. This TCR came from an adult who received the AZD1222 COVID-19 vaccine. The DNA of the CDR3 is TGTGCCAGCAGTGAAAGTTGGGGGTATCAGCCCCAGCATTTT. As protein: CASSESWGYQPQHF.